The 19 T cell receptor beta chains in this list originate from one sample, sequenced in a study of T cells in Graves' hyperthyroidism and ophthalmopathy. RNA transcripts were the template for amplifying TCR beta CDR3 regions. First-round RT-PCR with HTBI primers amplified the TCR CDR3 region. From the multiplex PCR reads, TCRdb called clonotypes with MiXCR, one entry per CDR3 protein. The sample holds more than 300,000 distinct CDR3 sequences, 11% to 15% seen once. The specimen sequenced was blood. Receptors were obtained from a woman aged 55-70 years with Graves' hyperthyroidism.

There are many counts of this clonotype. V and J are TRBV5-1 and TRBJ2-1; perhaps TRBD1 as D (6 bases). Trimming cost V 4 bases and J 7 bases, with 21 bases left between them. Germline assignment: CDR1 SGHRS and CDR2 YFSETQ. This CDR3 has 16 amino acids. The CDR3 is CASSQTGTRVGNEQFF. For the CDR3, the DNA is TGCGCCAGCAGCCAGACAGGTACCCGGGTGGGTAATGAGCAGTTCTTC.

The chain employs TRBV7-8 and TRBJ2-1, with 10 bases that match TRBD2. The CDR3 runs to 15 residues. Germline V gene sequence: CDR1 SGHVS, CDR2 FQNEAQ. V trimming: 1 base; J trimming: 5 bases; junction bases outside the gene matches: 2. The CDR3 here is CASSLEAGGHNEQFF. DNA for the CDR3: TGTGCCAGCAGCTTAGAAGCGGGAGGGCACAATGAGCAGTTCTTC.

The sample holds many counts of this clonotype. The V gene is TRBV5-5, the J gene TRBJ2-7, with 12 bases fitting TRBD2. This CDR3 has 17 amino acids. Germline CDR1 SGHKS, CDR2 YYEKEE (reference sequence). V was clipped by 4 bases and J by 0 bases; unmatched bases: 8. Written as DNA, the CDR3 is TGTGCCAGCAGCGCGAGACTAGCGGGAGCAACCTCCTACGAGCAGTACTTC. This gives the protein CASSARLAGATSYEQYF.

This clonotype was seen at least ten times. CDR3 bases: TGTGCCAGCTCAATGGGACAGACTAATGAAAAACTGTTTTTT. It is translated as CASSMGQTNEKLFF. V is TRBV18 and J is TRBJ1-4; 7 bases are shared with TRBD1. CDR3 length: 14 residues. Trimming at V came to 5 bases and at J to 2 bases, leaving 2 bases not matched to a gene. Looked up from germline, CDR1 is KGHSH and CDR2 is LQKENI.

This clonotype occurred many times. The V gene is TRBV29-1, the J gene TRBJ2-7, with TRBD1 identical over 12 bases. V was clipped by 4 bases and J by 4 bases; unmatched bases: 17. This CDR3 has 18 residues. Per the germline V gene, CDR1 is SQVTM and CDR2 is ANQGSEA. Here the CDR3 DNA reads TGCAGCGTTGTGGAGAGGGACAGGGGGCGCCGCTCGGGTTACGAGCAGTACTTC. Translation: CSVVERDRGRRSGYEQYF.

The chain employs TRBV7-9 and TRBJ2-3; the match to TRBD2 covers 9 bases. The length of the CDR3 is 18 residues. CDR1 is SEHNR and CDR2 is FQNEAQ in the germline V gene (reference sequence). Trimming cost V 4 bases and J 4 bases; bases outside gene matches: 15. The CDR3 coding sequence is TGTGCCAGCAGCTCTACCCTCACAAGCGGGGGGATCGCAGATACGCAGTATTTT. Amino acid sequence: CASSSTLTSGGIADTQYF. The full variable domain, with the rest looked up from reference TRBV7-9 and TRBJ2-3, is DTGVSQNPRHKITKRGQNVTFRCDPISEHNRLYWYRQTLGQGPEFLTYFQNEAQLEKSRLLSDRFSAERPKGSFSTLEIQRTEQGDSAMYLCASSSTLTSGGIADTQYFGPGTRLTVL.

In this sample, this clonotype turned up many times. The chain has TRBV6-1 and TRBJ2-7; a possible D gene is TRBD2 (5 bases). The ends were cut back, 5 bases at V and 7 bases at J, with 21 bases in the middle. The CDR3 sequence is 15 residues long. CDR1 and CDR2 from the germline V gene are MNHNS and SASEGT. The chain's CDR3 is CASSSLVGPTGEQYF. In DNA form, the CDR3 reads TGTGCCAGCAGTTCTTTAGTGGGCCCAACGGGGGAGCAGTACTTC.

This chain connects TRBV28 to TRBJ2-1; TRBD2 matches at 16 bases. In germline, CDR1 is MDHEN, CDR2 SYDVKM. The CDR3 has 20 amino acids. V was clipped by 5 bases and J by 2 bases; unmatched bases: 12. The CDR3 DNA follows: TGTGCCAGCAGTCGCCCGCCCCCGGGACTAGCGGGAGGGCCCTACAATGAGCAGTTCTTC. Translation gives CASSRPPPGLAGGPYNEQFF.

The gene calls are TRBV7-2 and TRBJ2-7; a weak D match, TRBD2 (5 bases). CDR3 length: 16 amino acids. V was trimmed by 4 bases and J by 4 bases, leaving 20 bases between them. Germline values: CDR1 SGHTA, CDR2 FQGNSA. CDR3 sequence: CASSSSRRTSTYEQYF. CDR3 DNA: TGTGCCAGCAGCTCATCTAGGAGGACTTCAACTTACGAGCAGTACTTC.

This clonotype has more than one count but fewer than ten. The chain uses TRBV9 and TRBJ2-1, with TRBD2 identical over 10 bases. With V trimmed by 4 bases and J by 7 bases, 14 bases remained unmatched. Germline-derived CDR1 and CDR2 are SGDLS and YYNGEE. The CDR3 is 17 residues long. CDR3 nucleotides: TGTGCCAGCAGCCGCCACCCAAAGCGGGAGGGGGAGAATGAGCAGTTCTTC. It translates to CASSRHPKREGENEQFF.

This clonotype was detected ten times or more. V gene TRBV6-1 combines with J gene TRBJ1-1, with D possibly being TRBD1 (6 bases). CDR3 length equals 15 residues. V was shortened by 0 bases and J by 2 bases, with 10 bases between the two germline ends. Germline V gene data show CDR1 as MNHNS and CDR2 as SASEGT. CDR3 nucleotide sequence: TGTGCCAGCAGTGAAGCGAGGGGGAGAAACACTGAAGCTTTCTTT. It specifies CASSEARGRNTEAFF.

This clonotype was detected ten times or more. V usage is TRBV11-2 and J usage is TRBJ1-6; D is undetermined. The CDR3 totals 14 residues. Germline values: CDR1 SGHAT, CDR2 FQNNGV. V dropped 5 bases and J dropped 10 bases, with 15 bases sitting between them. The CDR3 is CASSLTQRESPLHF. CDR3 nucleotides: TGTGCCAGCAGCCTGACCCAGAGAGAGTCACCCCTCCACTTT.

This clonotype was recorded a few times. The chain combines TRBV11-3 with TRBJ1-2, with TRBD1 identical over 9 bases. The ends lost 4 bases at V and 5 bases at J; junction bases unmatched: 8. The germline V gene encodes CDR1 SGHNT and CDR2 YENEEA. The CDR3 length is 15 residues. CDR3 protein: CASSSSWDREYGYTF. The CDR3 DNA reads as TGTGCCAGCAGCTCCTCCTGGGACAGGGAGTATGGCTACACCTTC.

This clonotype was counted ten times or more. CDR3 residues: CASSLTLSVYNEQFF. The CDR3 bases are TGTGCCAGCAGCTTAACCCTTAGCGTCTACAATGAGCAGTTCTTC. The V gene is TRBV7-8, the J gene TRBJ2-1; maybe TRBD2 (5 bases). Germline values: CDR1 SGHVS, CDR2 FQNEAQ. V lost 2 bases and J 3 bases, leaving 11 bases between the germline ends. This CDR3 comprises 15 residues.

This clonotype was observed at least ten times. This chain uses TRBV30 with TRBJ1-5, with D possibly matching TRBD1 (5 bases). CDR3 size: 14 residues. CDR1 and CDR2 (germline): GTSNPN, SVGIG (reference sequence). The ends were cut back, 0 bases at V and 3 bases at J, with 9 bases in the middle. This chain's CDR3 is CAWSVWGLNQPQHF. Here the CDR3 DNA reads TGTGCCTGGAGTGTGTGGGGCCTCAATCAGCCCCAGCATTTT.

This clonotype has at least ten counts. The chain uses TRBV20-1 and TRBJ2-7; D is tentatively TRBD1 or TRBD2 (5 bases each). Germline CDR1 and CDR2: DFQATT and SNEGSKA (reference sequence). There are 13 residues in the CDR3. V gave up 6 bases and J gave up 6 bases, with 18 bases separating them. CDR3: CSAARTHGGEQYF. CDR3 coding DNA: TGCAGTGCCGCCCGGACCCATGGGGGCGAGCAGTACTTC.

This clonotype showed up many times. The chain couples TRBV6-5 to TRBJ2-3; D possibly uses TRBD1 or TRBD2 (5 bases each). With 2 bases removed from V and 2 bases from J, the gap between germline ends came to 20 bases. The CDR3 totals 18 residues. Germline CDR1 reads MNHEY; CDR2 reads SVGAGI. The DNA for the CDR3 is TGTGCCAGCAGTTACCTTGGTATAGGGACGACTGACACAGATACGCAGTATTTT. Protein product: CASSYLGIGTTDTDTQYF.

This clonotype was detected ten times or more. This rearrangement joins TRBV11-2 to TRBJ2-7; 12 bases are a match to TRBD2. There are 14 residues in the CDR3. Germline CDR1 and CDR2: SGHAT and FQNNGV. The trim removed 5 bases at V and 5 bases at J, leaving 4 bases unmatched. CDR3 DNA: TGTGCCAGCAGCCCGACTAGCGGGAGAAACGAGCAGTACTTC. It encodes CASSPTSGRNEQYF.

J is TRBJ2-3 and V is TRBV11-2; 13 bases are a match to TRBD2. The germline V gene has CDR1 SGHAT and CDR2 FQNNGV. This CDR3 spans 17 amino acids. V was pared by 5 bases and J by 3 bases, with 8 bases of the junction left unmatched. Here the CDR3 DNA reads TGTGCCAGCAGCACTCACGGGGGACTAGCGGGAACAGATACGCAGTATTTT. Its protein product is CASSTHGGLAGTDTQYF.